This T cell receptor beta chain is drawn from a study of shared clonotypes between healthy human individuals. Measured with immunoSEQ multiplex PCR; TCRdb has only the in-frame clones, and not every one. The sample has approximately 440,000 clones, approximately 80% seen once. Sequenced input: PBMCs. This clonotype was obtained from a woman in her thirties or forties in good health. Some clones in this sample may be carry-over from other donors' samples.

DNA for the CDR3: TGTGCCACCAGCAGCCCCCGAGACAGGGGCAATCAGCCCCAGCATTTT. It is translated as CATSSPRDRGNQPQHF. The chain links TRBV15 to TRBJ1-5; 7 bases align to TRBD1. The V and J ends lost 3 bases and 2 bases, in that order; junction bases with no gene match: 7. Germline CDR1 reads LNHNV; CDR2 reads YYDKDF (reference sequence). CDR3 length equals 16 residues.